This is a list of T cell receptor beta chains from one sample in a study of CD8+ T cells in alopecia areata. Assay used: immunoSEQ multiplex PCR; TCRdb lists only in-frame clones, some missing. The table records about 250,000 clones, under 70% of them present only once. The material sequenced was CD4+ T cells sorted from blood, taken at week 0. The receptors here all came from a human donor with alopecia areata. The CDR3 runs from the conserved cysteine through the conserved F or W. The D gene is left open where the match is weak. Not all rows give a size; the values are once, few, many and, for expanded clones, a class.

clone_size j_call v_call d_call cdr3_nt cdr3_aa
. TRBJ1-6 TRBV2 . TGTGCCAGCAGTGAAGGGGTTCGACCTTCACCCCTCCACTTT CASSEGVRPSPLHF
once TRBJ1-3 TRBV7-2 . TGTGCCAGCAGCTCAGGGCTGTCTGGAAACACCATATATTTT CASSSGLSGNTIYF
. TRBJ2-5 TRBV7-8 . TGTGCCAGCGCCATAGACCAAGAGACCCAGTACTTC CASAIDQETQYF
few TRBJ1-6 TRBV4-1 . TGCGCCAGCAGCCAAGAGGGTACCCCTCGCGGATCCACCCTCCACTTT CASSQEGTPRGSTLHF
. TRBJ1-6 TRBV30 . TGTGCCTGGAGTGTGGGGCGTTCGAATTCACCCCTCCACTTT CAWSVGRSNSPLHF
. TRBJ1-1 TRBV29-1 . TGCAGCGTTGCTACCACTGAAGCTTTCTTT CSVATTEAFF
few TRBJ1-1 TRBV2 . TGTGCCAGCAGCGGCCTCGGAGCAGGGGTGGCTGAAGCTTTCTTT CASSGLGAGVAEAFF
. TRBJ1-2 TRBV29-1 . TGCAGCGTTGAACAGCCTTCCTATGGCTACACCTTC CSVEQPSYGYTF
. TRBJ2-1 TRBV29-1 . TGCAGCTTGTTCGATTATCCCGCCTACAATGAGCAGTTCTTC CSLFDYPAYNEQFF
. TRBJ2-1 TRBV9 . TGTGCCAGCAGCGTAGATTCCTCTGTACTGCCATCCTACAATGAGCAGTTCTTC CASSVDSSVLPSYNEQFF
. TRBJ2-7 TRBV5-1 . TGCGCCAGCAGCTTGCTAAGAAAAAACTACGAGCAGTACTTC CASSLLRKNYEQYF
. TRBJ2-2 TRBV29-1 TRBD2 TGCAGCGTTGAAAGGCTAGCGGGGTCCAGAACCGGGGAGCTGTTTTTT CSVERLAGSRTGELFF
. TRBJ2-7 TRBV29-1 . TGCAGCGTTGGCCAGGATCCTCCCTACGAGCAGTACTTC CSVGQDPPYEQYF
. TRBJ2-3 TRBV6-6 . TGTGCCAGCAGTGCCGCTTCACCAGATACGCAGTATTTT CASSAASPDTQYF
. TRBJ2-5 TRBV2 TRBD2 TGTGCCAGCAGTGACGGAGTTAGCGGGGGGGCAGAGACCCAGTACTTC CASSDGVSGGAETQYF
. TRBJ2-3 TRBV29-1 . TGCAGCGTTGTGTCTGGGTATACGCAGTATTTT CSVVSGYTQYF